The present entry profiles one T cell receptor (beta chain) with its context. Its target antigen remains unknown. No qualities accompany the bases; no much larger clone lies one base away. The cysteine opens and the phenylalanine closes a CDR3 of 11 amino acids. The CDR3 DNA has 33 bases and is translated from base 1. Each collaborating institution followed its own protocols to collect whole blood in K2EDTA tubes. Collaborator samples were shipped for TCRbeta analysis as frozen whole blood, isolated PBMCs, or DNA extracted from either sample type. The data belong to a study of blood T cell repertoires in COVID-19 (dated by TCRdb to 2018 to 2021). In the study overall: Samples from collaborators originated in the United States, Italy and Spain and spanned both the acute and convalescent phases of COVID-19. Where available, HLA class I and class II types were taken from metadata supplied by the sample provider and were not determined by assay-based typing. Nearly every sample came with metadata listing a de-identified subject ID, COVID-19 status, age in years and sex. The samples were drawn from two sources: the first 160 participants of the ongoing ImmuneRACE study, and some 1,300 subjects contributed by 6 global collaborators. Deeply sampled blood TCRbeta repertoires from subjects exposed to, actively infected with, or recovered from COVID-19 were included in the dataset. The prospective study material was composed of cDNA or gDNA derived from T cells, B-cell-depleted T cells, or PBMCs. The repertoires were released in a freely available public database meant as a resource for research on the immune response to SARS-CoV-2.

Study-wide conclusions, independent of this receptor: The quantity of clinical and demographic metadata differed by source and by participant and was supplied without curation.

TCRbeta CDR3 regions were amplified from genomic DNA using the immunoSEQ Assay, a bias-controlled multiplex PCR. From the authors' description of their analysis: The number of nucleated cells in each sample was estimated from the amplification of reference gene primers within the assay. To quantify the absolute abundance of each unique TCRbeta CDR3 rearrangement, sequence reads were collapsed and filtered. Productive Simpson clonality was computed per sample as the square root of Simpson's diversity index over productive rearrangements. Drawn from immuneACCESS, this table holds only the in-frame rearrangements with V and J called that TCRdb kept. Clones are partly lost; checked studies trace under half to an unresolved V gene and leave the rest unexplained. V, J and clone size are those of that table, while D and trimming were read from the DNA. The sample table records 70,000 to 95,000 clones; 86% of these occur just once. The ten largest clones represent 20% to 30% of the sample.

The chain was built from TRBV21-1 and TRBJ2-4; the table's D call, TRBD1, has no DNA check behind it. TRBV21-1 constitutes a pseudogene. The origin of this receptor is a human donor in a cohort sampled during active COVID-19. Sequencing was performed on peripheral blood. DNA sequence: TGTGCCAGCAGCGAGGGGGACATTCAGTACTTC. Translation gives CASSEGDIQYF.